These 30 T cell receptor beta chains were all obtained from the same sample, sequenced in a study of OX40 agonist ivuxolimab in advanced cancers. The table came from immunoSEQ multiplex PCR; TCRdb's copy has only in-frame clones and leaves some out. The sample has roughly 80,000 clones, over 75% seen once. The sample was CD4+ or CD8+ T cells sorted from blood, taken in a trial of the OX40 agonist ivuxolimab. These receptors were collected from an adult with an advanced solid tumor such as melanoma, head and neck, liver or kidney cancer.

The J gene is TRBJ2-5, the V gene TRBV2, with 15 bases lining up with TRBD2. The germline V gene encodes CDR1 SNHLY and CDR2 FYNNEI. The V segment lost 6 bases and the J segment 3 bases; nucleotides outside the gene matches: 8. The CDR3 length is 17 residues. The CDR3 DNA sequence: TGTGCCAGCAGATCCGGGACTAGCGGGAGGAGGGAAGAGACCCAGTACTTC. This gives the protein CASRSGTSGRREETQYF.

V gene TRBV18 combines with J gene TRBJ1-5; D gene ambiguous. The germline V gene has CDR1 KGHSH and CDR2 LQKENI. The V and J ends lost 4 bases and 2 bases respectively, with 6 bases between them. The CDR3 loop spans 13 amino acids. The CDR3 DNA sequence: TGTGCCAGCTCACGAAGTCGCAATCAGCCCCAGCATTTT. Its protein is CASSRSRNQPQHF.

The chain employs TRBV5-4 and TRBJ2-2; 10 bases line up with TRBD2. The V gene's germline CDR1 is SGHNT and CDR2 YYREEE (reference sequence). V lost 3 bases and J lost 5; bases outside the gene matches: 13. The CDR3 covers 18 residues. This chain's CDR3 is CASSSPILSGRGTGELFF. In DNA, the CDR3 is TGTGCCAGCAGCTCGCCAATTCTGAGCGGGAGGGGTACCGGGGAGCTGTTTTTT. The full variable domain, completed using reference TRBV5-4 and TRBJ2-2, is ETGVTQSPTHLIKTRGQQVTLRCSSQSGHNTVSWYQQALGQGPQFIFQYYREEENGRGNFPPRFSGLQFPNYSSELNVNALELDDSALYLCASSSPILSGRGTGELFFGEGSRLTVL.

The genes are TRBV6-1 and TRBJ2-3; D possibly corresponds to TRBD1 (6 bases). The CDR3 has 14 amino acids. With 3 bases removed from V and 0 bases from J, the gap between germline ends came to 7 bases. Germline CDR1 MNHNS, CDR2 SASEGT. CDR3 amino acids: CASSERGSTDTQYF. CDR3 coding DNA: TGTGCCAGCAGTGAGAGGGGGAGCACAGATACGCAGTATTTT.

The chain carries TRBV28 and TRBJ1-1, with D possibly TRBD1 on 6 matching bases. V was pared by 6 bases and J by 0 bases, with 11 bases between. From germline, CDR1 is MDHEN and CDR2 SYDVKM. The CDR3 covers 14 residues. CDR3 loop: CASRSGTLNTEAFF. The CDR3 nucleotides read TGTGCCAGCAGATCCGGGACACTGAACACTGAAGCTTTCTTT.

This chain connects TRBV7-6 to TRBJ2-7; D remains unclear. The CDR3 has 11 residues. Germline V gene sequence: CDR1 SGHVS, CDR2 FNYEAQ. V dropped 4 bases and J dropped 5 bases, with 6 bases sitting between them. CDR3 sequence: CASSSTHEQYF. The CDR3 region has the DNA TGTGCCAGCAGCTCAACCCACGAGCAGTACTTC. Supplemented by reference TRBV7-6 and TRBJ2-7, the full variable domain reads GAGVSQSPRYKVTKRGQDVALRCDPISGHVSLYWYRQALGQGPEFLTYFNYEAQQDKSGLPNDRFSAERPEGSISTLTIQRTEQRDSAMYRCASSSTHEQYFGPGTRLTVT.

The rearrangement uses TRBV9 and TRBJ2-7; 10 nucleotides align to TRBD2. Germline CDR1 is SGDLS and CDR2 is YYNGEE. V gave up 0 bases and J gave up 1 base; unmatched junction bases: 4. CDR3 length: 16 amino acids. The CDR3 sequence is CASSVEGSGRSYEQYF. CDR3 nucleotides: TGTGCCAGCAGCGTAGAAGGTAGCGGGAGGTCCTACGAGCAGTACTTC.

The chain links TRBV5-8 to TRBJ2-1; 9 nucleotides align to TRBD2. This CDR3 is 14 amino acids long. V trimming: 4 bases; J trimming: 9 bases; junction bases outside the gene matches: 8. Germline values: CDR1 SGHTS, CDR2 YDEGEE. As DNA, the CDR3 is TGTGCCAGCAGCCAAAGCGGGAGGTTCGGTGAGCAGTTCTTC. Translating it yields CASSQSGRFGEQFF.

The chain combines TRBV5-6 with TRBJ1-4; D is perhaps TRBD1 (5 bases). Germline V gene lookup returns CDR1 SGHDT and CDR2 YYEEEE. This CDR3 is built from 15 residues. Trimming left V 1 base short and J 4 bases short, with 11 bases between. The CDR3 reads CASSLQPGRNEKLFF. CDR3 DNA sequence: TGTGCCAGCAGCTTGCAACCGGGGCGTAATGAAAAACTGTTTTTT.

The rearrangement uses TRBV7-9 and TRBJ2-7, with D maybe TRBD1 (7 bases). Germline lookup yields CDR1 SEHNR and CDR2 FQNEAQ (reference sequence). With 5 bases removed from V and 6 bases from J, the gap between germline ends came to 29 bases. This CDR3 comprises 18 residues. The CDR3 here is CASSAGRGGLLDPLEQYF. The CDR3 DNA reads TGTGCCAGCAGCGCCGGGAGAGGGGGCCTATTAGATCCTCTCGAGCAGTACTTC.

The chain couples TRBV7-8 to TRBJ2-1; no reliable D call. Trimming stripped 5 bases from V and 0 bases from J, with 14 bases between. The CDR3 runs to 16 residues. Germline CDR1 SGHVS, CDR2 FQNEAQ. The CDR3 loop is CASSLNPQSSYNEQFF. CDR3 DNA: TGTGCCAGCAGCCTCAACCCGCAGAGCTCCTACAATGAGCAGTTCTTC.

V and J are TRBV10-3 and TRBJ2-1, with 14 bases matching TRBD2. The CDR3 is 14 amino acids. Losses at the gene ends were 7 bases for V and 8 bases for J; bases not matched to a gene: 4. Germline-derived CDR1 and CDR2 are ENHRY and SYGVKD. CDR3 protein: CAIKGTSGSDEQFF. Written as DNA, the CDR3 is TGTGCCATCAAAGGGACTAGCGGGAGCGATGAGCAGTTCTTC.

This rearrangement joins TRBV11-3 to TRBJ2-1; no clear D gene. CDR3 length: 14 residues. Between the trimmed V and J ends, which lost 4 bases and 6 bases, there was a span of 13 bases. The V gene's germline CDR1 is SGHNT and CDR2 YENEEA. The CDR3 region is CASSSGPIANEQFF. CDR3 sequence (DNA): TGTGCCAGCAGCTCCGGGCCCATCGCCAATGAGCAGTTCTTC.

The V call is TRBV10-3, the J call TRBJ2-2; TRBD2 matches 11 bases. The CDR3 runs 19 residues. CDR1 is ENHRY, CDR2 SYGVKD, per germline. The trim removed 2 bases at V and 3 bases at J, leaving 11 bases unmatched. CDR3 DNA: TGTGCCATCAGTGAGGGTTCCGGGACTAGCGGAGCTTACACCGGGGAGCTGTTTTTT. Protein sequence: CAISEGSGTSGAYTGELFF.

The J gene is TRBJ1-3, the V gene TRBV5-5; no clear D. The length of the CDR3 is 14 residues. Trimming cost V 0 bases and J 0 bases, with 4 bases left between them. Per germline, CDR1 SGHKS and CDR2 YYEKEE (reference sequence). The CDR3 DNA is TGTGCCAGCAGCTTGGGTAACTCTGGAAACACCATATATTTT. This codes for CASSLGNSGNTIYF.

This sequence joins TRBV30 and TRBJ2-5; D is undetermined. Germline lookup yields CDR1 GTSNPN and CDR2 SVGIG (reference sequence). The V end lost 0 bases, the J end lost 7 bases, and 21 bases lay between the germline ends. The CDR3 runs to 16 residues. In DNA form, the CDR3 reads TGTGCCTGGAGTGTAGGGTCGGTCAGACCCACCGGGACCCAGTACTTC. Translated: CAWSVGSVRPTGTQYF.

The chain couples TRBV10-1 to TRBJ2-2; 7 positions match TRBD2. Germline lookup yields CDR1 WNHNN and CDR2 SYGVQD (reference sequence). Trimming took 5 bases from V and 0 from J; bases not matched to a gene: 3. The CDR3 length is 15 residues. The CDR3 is CASSRGRPNTGELFF. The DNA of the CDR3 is TGCGCCAGCAGTCGCGGGAGACCGAACACCGGGGAGCTGTTTTTT.

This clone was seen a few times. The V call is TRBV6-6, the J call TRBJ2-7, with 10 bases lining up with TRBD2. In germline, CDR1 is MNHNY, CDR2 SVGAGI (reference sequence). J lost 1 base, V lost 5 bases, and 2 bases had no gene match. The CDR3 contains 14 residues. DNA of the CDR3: TGTGCCAGCAGTCTAGCGGGAGAGTCCTACGAGCAGTACTTC. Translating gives CASSLAGESYEQYF.

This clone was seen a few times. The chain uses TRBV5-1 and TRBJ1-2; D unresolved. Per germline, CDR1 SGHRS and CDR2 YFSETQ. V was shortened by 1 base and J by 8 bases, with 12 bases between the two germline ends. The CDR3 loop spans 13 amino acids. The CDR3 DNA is TGCGCCAGCAGCTTGAGGGCAGTCTACGGCTACACCTTC. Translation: CASSLRAVYGYTF. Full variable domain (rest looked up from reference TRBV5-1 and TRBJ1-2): KAGVTQTPRYLIKTRGQQVTLSCSPISGHRSVSWYQQTPGQGLQFLFEYFSETQRNKGNFPGRFSGRQFSNSRSEMNVSTLELGDSALYLCASSLRAVYGYTFGSGTRLTVV.

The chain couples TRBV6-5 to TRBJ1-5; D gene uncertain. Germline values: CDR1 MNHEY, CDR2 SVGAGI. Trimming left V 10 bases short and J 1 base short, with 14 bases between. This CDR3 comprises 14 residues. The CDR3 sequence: CATGGSLSNQPQHF. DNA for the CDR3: TGTGCCACAGGCGGATCGCTAAGCAATCAGCCCCAGCATTTT.

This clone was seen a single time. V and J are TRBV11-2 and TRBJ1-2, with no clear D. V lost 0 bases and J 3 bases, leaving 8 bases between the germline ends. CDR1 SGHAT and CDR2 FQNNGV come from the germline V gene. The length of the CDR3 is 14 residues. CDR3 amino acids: CASSLDLTYYGYTF. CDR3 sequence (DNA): TGTGCCAGCAGCTTAGATCTGACCTACTATGGCTACACCTTC. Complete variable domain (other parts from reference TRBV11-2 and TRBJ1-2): EAGVAQSPRYKIIEKRQSVAFWCNPISGHATLYWYQQILGQGPKLLIQFQNNGVVDDSQLPKDRFSAERLKGVDSTLKIQPAKLEDSAVYLCASSLDLTYYGYTFGSGTRLTVV.

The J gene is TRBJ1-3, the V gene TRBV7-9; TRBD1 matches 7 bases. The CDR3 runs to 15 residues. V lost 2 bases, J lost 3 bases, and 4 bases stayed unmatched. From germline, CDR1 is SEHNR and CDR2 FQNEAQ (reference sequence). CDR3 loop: CASSLTGAYGNTIYF. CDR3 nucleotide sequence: TGTGCCAGCAGCTTAACAGGGGCCTATGGAAACACCATATATTTT.

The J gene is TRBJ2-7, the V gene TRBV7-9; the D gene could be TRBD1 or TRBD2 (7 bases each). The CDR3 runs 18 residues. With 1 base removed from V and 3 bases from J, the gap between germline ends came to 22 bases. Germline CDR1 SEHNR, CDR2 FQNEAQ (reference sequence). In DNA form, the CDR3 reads TGTGCCAGCAGCTTAGGTGGGGGGGGAGGACAGGAGAACTACGAGCAGTACTTC. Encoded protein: CASSLGGGGGQENYEQYF.

This chain's CDR3 is CASSFGGSSGNTIYF. The CDR3 DNA reads as TGTGCCAGCAGCTTCGGCGGAAGCTCTGGAAACACCATATATTTT. The gene calls are TRBV5-4 and TRBJ1-3; no clear D. Germline loops: CDR1 SGHNT, CDR2 YYREEE (reference sequence). Trimming pared 2 bases from V and 0 bases from J, leaving 9 bases between. This CDR3 comprises 15 residues. The variable domain in full, with the rest retrieved from reference TRBV5-4 and TRBJ1-3, is ETGVTQSPTHLIKTRGQQVTLRCSSQSGHNTVSWYQQALGQGPQFIFQYYREEENGRGNFPPRFSGLQFPNYSSELNVNALELDDSALYLCASSFGGSSGNTIYFGEGSWLTVV.

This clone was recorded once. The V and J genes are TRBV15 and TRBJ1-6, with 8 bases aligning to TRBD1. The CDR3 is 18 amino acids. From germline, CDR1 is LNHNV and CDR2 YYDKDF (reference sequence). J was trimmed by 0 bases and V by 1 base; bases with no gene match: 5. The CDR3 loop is CATSRGQGSSSYNSPLHF. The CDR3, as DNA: TGTGCCACCAGCAGAGGACAGGGGTCGAGCTCCTATAATTCACCCCTCCACTTT.

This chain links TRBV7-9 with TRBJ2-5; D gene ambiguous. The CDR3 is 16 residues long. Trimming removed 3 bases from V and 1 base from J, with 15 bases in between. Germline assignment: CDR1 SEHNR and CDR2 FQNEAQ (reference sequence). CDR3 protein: CASSLDPREIQETQYF. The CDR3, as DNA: TGTGCCAGCAGCTTGGACCCACGAGAGATCCAAGAGACCCAGTACTTC.

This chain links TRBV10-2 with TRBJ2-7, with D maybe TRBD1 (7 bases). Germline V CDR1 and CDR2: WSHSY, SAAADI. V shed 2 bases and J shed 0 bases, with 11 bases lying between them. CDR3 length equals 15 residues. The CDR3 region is CASSEAGGSSYEQYF. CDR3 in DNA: TGCGCCAGCAGTGAGGCAGGGGGGAGCTCCTACGAGCAGTACTTC.

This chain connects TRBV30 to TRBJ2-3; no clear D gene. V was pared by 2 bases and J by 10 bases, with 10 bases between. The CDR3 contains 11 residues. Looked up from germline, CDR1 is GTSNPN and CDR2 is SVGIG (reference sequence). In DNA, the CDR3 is TGTGCCTGGAGTAGACCGGGCCCGCAGTATTTT. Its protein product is CAWSRPGPQYF.

The DNA of the CDR3 is TGTGCCAGCAGTTATCCGAGTCAGCCCCAGCATTTT. This translates into CASSYPSQPQHF. The chain links TRBV7-2 to TRBJ1-5; D remains ambiguous. The CDR3 contains 12 residues. The V end was cut by 6 bases, the J end by 6 bases, with 9 bases between. Germline loops: CDR1 SGHTA, CDR2 FQGNSA.

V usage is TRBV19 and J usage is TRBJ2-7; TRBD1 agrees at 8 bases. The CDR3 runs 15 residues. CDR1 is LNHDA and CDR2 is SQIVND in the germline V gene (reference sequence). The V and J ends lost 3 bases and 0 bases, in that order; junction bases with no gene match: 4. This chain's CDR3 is CASSIPGTGSYEQYF. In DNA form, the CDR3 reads TGTGCCAGTAGTATTCCCGGGACAGGCTCCTACGAGCAGTACTTC.